This TCR beta chain is from a study of blood T cell repertoires in COVID-19. In the study overall: PBMCs, B-cell-depleted T cells, or T cells were the source of the cDNA or gDNA that made up the material.

The germline CDR1 and CDR2 sequences are MNHEY and SVGAGI. This CDR3 comprises 15 residues. Trimming removed 2 bases from V and 7 bases from J; junction bases left unmatched: 10. This clone was observed once. In the original analysis: Amplified reference gene primers provided the basis for estimating nucleated cell counts. Assay: immunoSEQ multiplex PCR; the TCRdb copy retains only in-frame clones and omits some. V and J calls and clone size are as listed in that table; D and trimming were resolved from the DNA. The data show roughly 150,000 clones, 83% seen once. The V and J genes are TRBV6-5 and TRBJ1-2, with 7 bases lining up with TRBD1. Sequenced material: peripheral blood. The receptor was derived from a woman older than 75 with acute or convalescent COVID-19. CDR3 residues: CASSYQRQGVGGYTF. CDR3 coding DNA: TGTGCCAGCAGTTACCAACGACAGGGCGTCGGTGGCTACACCTTC.